Below, 32 T cell receptor beta chains from the same sample are listed, as sequenced in a study of T cells in tuberculosis. Some clones are missing from TCRdb's copy, which holds only in-frame ones; the method was immunoSEQ multiplex PCR. Counted here are about 35,000 clones, around 92% occurring once; the ten biggest clones make up 7% to 9%. Material for sequencing was PBMCs. Receptors were obtained from a donor aged 10-29 years with latent tuberculosis or without tuberculosis infection. Some clones in this sample may be carry-over from other donors' samples.

This clone was seen once. The chain joins TRBV5-6 to TRBJ1-2; D is unresolved. The CDR3 loop spans 14 amino acids. V gave up 0 bases and J gave up 3 bases, with 9 bases separating them. Germline-derived CDR1 and CDR2 are SGHDT and YYEEEE. This CDR3 is CASSLGRSYYGYTF. The CDR3 DNA sequence: TGTGCCAGCAGCTTGGGTCGGTCCTACTATGGCTACACCTTC.

CDR3 sequence (DNA): TGCACCAGCAGCCAGGACCTCGGGACCTACAATGAGCAGTTCTTC. Amino acid sequence: CTSSQDLGTYNEQFF. The V call is TRBV1, the J call TRBJ2-1; the D call TRBD2 from the table was never checked on the DNA. TRBV1 is shown as a pseudogene. This CDR3 comprises 15 residues.

The rearrangement uses TRBV10-3 and TRBJ2-5; possible D gene TRBD2, 6 bases. The CDR3 loop spans 20 amino acids. Looked up from germline, CDR1 is ENHRY and CDR2 is SYGVKD. The germline V and J ends were trimmed by 4 bases and 1 base, with 28 bases remaining between them. Written as DNA, the CDR3 is TGTGCCATCAGTGGCTCTGAAGCGACTAGATGGGCAAGTCCCCAAGAGACCCAGTACTTC. It encodes CAISGSEATRWASPQETQYF.

The gene calls are TRBV7-2 and TRBJ2-7; TRBD2 matches at 12 bases. With 6 bases clipped from V and 5 bases from J, the junction kept 11 bases outside the gene matches. The CDR3 length is 16 residues. CDR1 SGHTA and CDR2 FQGNSA come from the germline V gene. The CDR3 loop is CASSPLAGGPGNEQYF. In DNA, the CDR3 is TGTGCCAGCAGTCCTCTAGCGGGAGGGCCGGGGAACGAGCAGTACTTC.

The chain couples TRBV6-1 to TRBJ2-7; 8 positions agree with TRBD1. Germline CDR1 MNHNS, CDR2 SASEGT. The V segment lost 5 bases and the J segment 2 bases; nucleotides outside the gene matches: 5. The CDR3 covers 14 residues. CDR3: CASSKDRAAYEQYF. The DNA for the CDR3 is TGTGCCAGCAGTAAGGACAGGGCAGCCTACGAGCAGTACTTC.

The rearrangement joins TRBV6-1 to TRBJ1-1, with a weak D call TRBD1 (6 bases). The CDR3 has 15 residues. Per the germline V gene, CDR1 is MNHNS and CDR2 is SASEGT. V was pared by 7 bases and J by 1 base, with 16 bases between. In DNA form, the CDR3 reads TGTGCCAGCACTACATACCTACAGGGGAACACTGAAGCTTTCTTT. Its translation is CASTTYLQGNTEAFF.

V gene TRBV27 combines with J gene TRBJ2-1; 14 bases are a match to TRBD2. The CDR3 loop spans 19 amino acids. Germline V gene data show CDR1 as MNHEY and CDR2 as SMNVEV (reference sequence). V trimming: 5 bases; J trimming: 7 bases; junction bases outside the gene matches: 16. CDR3 coding DNA: TGTGCCAGCAGTGAGGTGATACCGAGACTAGCGGGAGGGCCAAATGAGCAGTTCTTC. Encoded protein: CASSEVIPRLAGGPNEQFF.

The chain is built from TRBV29-1 and TRBJ2-3, with 9 positions matching TRBD1. The V segment lost 1 base and the J segment 0 bases; nucleotides outside the gene matches: 8. The CDR3 runs to 17 residues. Germline V lookup: CDR1 SQVTM, CDR2 ANQGSEA. Here the CDR3 reads CSVEGGQGDTSTDTQYF. CDR3 nucleotide sequence: TGCAGCGTTGAAGGGGGACAGGGTGACACTAGCACAGATACGCAGTATTTT.

The chain links TRBV6-5 to TRBJ1-1, with 7 bases fitting TRBD1. The CDR3 has 11 residues. Trimming removed 5 bases from V and 11 bases from J; junction bases left unmatched: 5. Germline lookup yields CDR1 MNHEY and CDR2 SVGAGI. The CDR3, as DNA: TGTGCCAGCAGTCAGGGGGTTCGCGCTTTCTTT. This translates into CASSQGVRAFF.

This clone is a singleton in its sample. V gene TRBV5-8 combines with J gene TRBJ2-2; D is perhaps TRBD1 (5 bases). Trimming pared 4 bases from V and 7 bases from J, leaving 17 bases between. The CDR3 sequence is 15 residues long. Germline loops: CDR1 SGHTS, CDR2 YDEGEE. DNA for the CDR3: TGTGCCAGCAGCCTAAGACAGAAGTCAAGCGGGGAGCTGTTTTTT. Translated, it gives CASSLRQKSSGELFF.

The J gene is TRBJ2-7, the V gene TRBV5-4, with TRBD2 matching 7 bases. Looked up from germline, CDR1 is SGHNT and CDR2 is YYREEE (reference sequence). This CDR3 spans 13 amino acids. The V gene end was trimmed by 4 bases and the J gene end by 5 bases; junction bases not matched to a gene: 6. CDR3 loop: CASSGTITDEQYF. The CDR3 DNA reads TGTGCCAGCAGCGGGACTATTACCGACGAGCAGTACTTC. Drawing the rest from reference TRBV5-4 and TRBJ2-7, the complete variable domain is ETGVTQSPTHLIKTRGQQVTLRCSSQSGHNTVSWYQQALGQGPQFIFQYYREEENGRGNFPPRFSGLQFPNYSSELNVNALELDDSALYLCASSGTITDEQYFGPGTRLTVT.

The chain couples TRBV5-8 to TRBJ1-2, with 7 bases that match TRBD1. CDR1 is SGHTS, CDR2 YDEGEE, per germline. The CDR3 runs 11 residues. J lost 11 bases, V lost 4 bases, and 5 bases had no gene match. The CDR3 reads CASSLDRLYTF. CDR3 coding DNA: TGTGCCAGCAGCCTGGACAGGTTATACACCTTC.

The genes are TRBV7-8 and TRBJ1-1; D is ambiguous. Trimming pared 1 base from V and 5 bases from J, leaving 14 bases between. Germline values: CDR1 SGHVS, CDR2 FQNEAQ. The CDR3 runs 15 residues. CDR3 residues: CASSLESGRRTEAFF. In nucleotides, the CDR3 is TGTGCCAGCAGCTTAGAGTCTGGGAGGAGAACTGAAGCTTTCTTT.

V and J are TRBV27 and TRBJ1-2; 8 positions agree with TRBD1. Trimming took 6 bases from V and 4 from J; bases not matched to a gene: 7. The CDR3 is 14 residues long. CDR1 MNHEY and CDR2 SMNVEV come from the germline V gene (reference sequence). The CDR3 DNA is TGTGCCAGCAGGCCCCAGGGGGCTGGCTATGGCTACACCTTC. It translates to CASRPQGAGYGYTF.

V usage is TRBV2 and J usage is TRBJ2-7, with D perhaps matching TRBD2 (6 bases). Germline assignment: CDR1 SNHLY and CDR2 FYNNEI. Trimming took off 2 bases at V and 5 bases at J, with 13 bases between the two ends. The CDR3 has 14 residues. DNA for the CDR3: TGTGCCAGCAGTGAAACCTGGGGGAGGAACGAGCAGTACTTC. Translating it yields CASSETWGRNEQYF.

CDR3 sequence (DNA): TGTGCCAGCAGTTACTCGGGGGGGGGCGCGAGGGGCTACACCTTC. Translating it yields CASSYSGGGARGYTF. The J gene is TRBJ1-2, the V gene TRBV6-5; weak D call: TRBD1 (6 bases). Germline CDR1 and CDR2: MNHEY and SVGAGI. V lost 0 bases, J lost 8 bases, and 16 bases lay in between. The CDR3 spans 15 residues.

This rearrangement joins TRBV19 to TRBJ1-5; 7 bases are shared with TRBD1. The CDR3 runs to 15 residues. The germline gives CDR1 LNHDA, CDR2 SQIVND (reference sequence). J gave up 6 bases and V 1 base, and 6 bases lay outside the gene matches. The CDR3 here is CASSIVAQGPQPQHF. CDR3 bases: TGTGCCAGTAGTATAGTAGCACAGGGGCCTCAGCCCCAGCATTTT.

The chain recombines TRBV7-9 with TRBJ2-1; 9 nucleotides match TRBD1. The CDR3 loop spans 15 amino acids. V was pared by 5 bases and J by 7 bases, with 9 bases of the junction left unmatched. Germline lookup yields CDR1 SEHNR and CDR2 FQNEAQ (reference sequence). The CDR3: CASSPYDRGWNEQFF. DNA of the CDR3: TGTGCCAGCAGCCCATACGACAGGGGGTGGAATGAGCAGTTCTTC.

The rearrangement uses TRBV28 and TRBJ1-2; TRBD1 matches 7 bases. Germline V gene sequence: CDR1 MDHEN, CDR2 SYDVKM. The CDR3 totals 15 residues. J gave up 0 bases and V 3 bases, and 4 bases lay outside the gene matches. The CDR3 DNA reads as TGTGCCAGCAGTTTGACAGGGACGGCTAACTATGGCTACACCTTC. Its translation: CASSLTGTANYGYTF.

This sequence joins TRBV6-5 and TRBJ1-1; tentative D call: TRBD1 (5 bases). Between the trimmed V and J ends, which lost 0 bases and 2 bases, there was a span of 10 bases. This CDR3 comprises 15 residues. Germline CDR1 reads MNHEY; CDR2 reads SVGAGI. The CDR3 region has the DNA TGTGCCAGCAGTTACTCCTGGGGGGGAAACACTGAAGCTTTCTTT. Its protein is CASSYSWGGNTEAFF.

The V gene is TRBV5-1, the J gene TRBJ2-4; D is perhaps TRBD2 (5 bases). CDR3 length: 14 residues. CDR1 is SGHRS, CDR2 YFSETQ, per germline. V lost 2 bases to trimming and J lost 3 bases, with 9 bases between them. CDR3 sequence (DNA): TGCGCCAGCAGCTTCGGGGATTTCAAAAACATTCAGTACTTC. It codes for CASSFGDFKNIQYF. Supplemented by reference TRBV5-1 and TRBJ2-4, the full variable domain reads KAGVTQTPRYLIKTRGQQVTLSCSPISGHRSVSWYQQTPGQGLQFLFEYFSETQRNKGNFPGRFSGRQFSNSRSEMNVSTLELGDSALYLCASSFGDFKNIQYFGAGTRLSVL.

The chain couples TRBV5-6 to TRBJ1-1; D not certain. The CDR3 extends over 13 amino acids. Germline V gene sequence: CDR1 SGHDT, CDR2 YYEEEE. The V end lost 2 bases, the J end lost 6 bases, and 11 bases lay between the germline ends. The CDR3 DNA follows: TGTGCCAGCAGCTTCGGACTGATGTCTGAAGCTTTCTTT. Amino acids: CASSFGLMSEAFF. Based on the CDR3 plus reference TRBV5-6 and TRBJ1-1, the full variable domain is DAGVTQSPTHLIKTRGQQVTLRCSPKSGHDTVSWYQQALGQGPQFIFQYYEEEERQRGNFPDRFSGHQFPNYSSELNVNALLLGDSALYLCASSFGLMSEAFFGQGTRLTVV.

This clone was found a few times. The gene calls are TRBV6-6 and TRBJ2-2, with D perhaps TRBD2 (6 bases). The CDR3 totals 16 residues. Trimming removed 6 bases from V and 2 bases from J, with 16 bases in between. Germline V gene lookup returns CDR1 MNHNY and CDR2 SVGAGI (reference sequence). CDR3 sequence reads: CASSTTGTPNTGELFF. The CDR3 DNA reads TGTGCCAGCAGCACTACCGGGACTCCAAACACCGGGGAGCTGTTTTTT.

The chain has TRBV28 and TRBJ1-3; D is possibly TRBD1 (5 bases). The CDR3 is 14 amino acids. Per germline, CDR1 MDHEN and CDR2 SYDVKM. Trimming took 7 bases from V and 0 from J, leaving 10 bases between them. The CDR3 here is CASIRGGSGNTIYF. For the CDR3, the DNA is TGTGCCAGCATTCGGGGGGGCTCTGGAAACACCATATATTTT.

The genes are TRBV2 and TRBJ2-1, with D hard to call. Trimming stripped 6 bases from V and 6 bases from J, with 9 bases between. Per the germline V gene, CDR1 is SNHLY and CDR2 is FYNNEI. The CDR3 has 12 residues. CDR3 sequence (DNA): TGTGCCAGCAGGGGCCTCCGCAATGAGCAGTTCTTC. Its protein product is CASRGLRNEQFF.

The J gene is TRBJ1-1, the V gene TRBV19, with no clear D. V shed 3 bases and J shed 4 bases, with 12 bases lying between them. The germline gives CDR1 LNHDA, CDR2 SQIVND (reference sequence). This CDR3 region has 14 residues. The DNA of the CDR3 is TGTGCCAGTAGTATCGTCCCATACGGCACTGAAGCTTTCTTT. Its protein product is CASSIVPYGTEAFF.

The rearrangement uses TRBV27 and TRBJ1-2; 7 positions agree with TRBD1. The CDR3 is 13 amino acids. J lost 6 bases, V lost 6 bases, and 7 bases had no gene match. CDR1 MNHEY and CDR2 SMNVEV come from the germline V gene (reference sequence). In nucleotides, the CDR3 is TGTGCCAGCAGGCCCGGACAGGTCCATGGCTACACCTTC. As protein: CASRPGQVHGYTF.

The chain combines TRBV30 with TRBJ1-1, with no clear D. The germline V gene encodes CDR1 GTSNPN and CDR2 SVGIG (reference sequence). The CDR3 is made up of 15 amino acids. Between the trimmed V and J ends, which lost 0 bases and 0 bases, there was a span of 11 bases. The CDR3 DNA follows: TGTGCCTGGAGTGTTCGGGGTCAGGTGAACACTGAAGCTTTCTTT. This codes for CAWSVRGQVNTEAFF. The full variable domain, in which reference TRBV30 and TRBJ1-1 provide the parts outside the CDR3, is SQTIHQWPATLVQPVGSPLSLECTVEGTSNPNLYWYRQAAGRGLQLLFYSVGIGQISSEVPQNLSASRPQDRQFILSSKKLLLSDSGFYLCAWSVRGQVNTEAFFGQGTRLTVV.

V is TRBV28 and J is TRBJ1-1; D call uncertain. Trimming took 7 bases from V and 0 from J, leaving 9 bases between them. CDR1 is MDHEN and CDR2 is SYDVKM in the germline V gene. The CDR3 loop spans 13 amino acids. The DNA for the CDR3 is TGTGCCAGCATGAGACACTTGAACACTGAAGCTTTCTTT. Protein product: CASMRHLNTEAFF.

This clone was detected once. The rearrangement joins TRBV6-1 to TRBJ1-1; possible D gene TRBD1, 5 bases. Germline lookup yields CDR1 MNHNS and CDR2 SASEGT. CDR3 length equals 12 residues. V shed 4 bases and J shed 8 bases, with 11 bases lying between them. The CDR3, as DNA: TGTGCCAGCAGTGCTTTAAGACAGGAAGCTTTCTTT. It translates to CASSALRQEAFF.

This chain joins TRBV19 and TRBJ1-5; D gene uncertain. The CDR3 spans 12 residues. In germline, CDR1 is LNHDA, CDR2 SQIVND (reference sequence). V dropped 6 bases and J dropped 4 bases, with 7 bases sitting between them. CDR3 in DNA: TGTGCCAGTAGCGTTTTGAATCAGCCCCAGCATTTT. Protein: CASSVLNQPQHF.

The chain carries TRBV7-9 and TRBJ2-7; 8 bases match TRBD1. The CDR3 has 14 residues. Germline assignment: CDR1 SEHNR and CDR2 FQNEAQ (reference sequence). V was pared by 3 bases and J by 1 base, with 2 bases of the junction left unmatched. The CDR3 spells CASSLGTGSYEQYF. CDR3 sequence (DNA): TGTGCCAGCAGCTTGGGGACAGGTTCCTACGAGCAGTACTTC.